The rows below give T cell receptor beta chains drawn from one sample of a study of T cell responses to AZD1222 COVID-19 vaccine. Method: immunoSEQ multiplex PCR; TCRdb's copy keeps in-frame clones and lacks some. This table holds roughly 150,000 clones, around 92% found once. The sequences come from peripheral blood, collected on day 0 of AZD1222 vaccination. Receptors originate from an adult in good health. Each CDR3 is given without its conserved first and last residue.

V gene,CDR3 protein
TRBV12-3/TRBV12-4,ASSFFINYGYT
TRBV30,AWRDRQGIRGNQPQH
TRBV20-1,SASRRWDTSQYQPQH
TRBV5-1,ASRPSGGALETQY
TRBV3-1/TRBV3-2,ASSQAGRNADTQY
TRBV6-4,ASSESAGTGGNEQF
TRBV6-5,ASSTRQQETQY
TRBV19,ATALGGGYT
TRBV18,ASSRPDQPQH
TRBV4-1,ASSQSGVLYNTGELF
TRBV9,ASSVRGGEGYEQY
TRBV15,ATAWRYTGELF
TRBV18,ASSEQRESPNEQY
TRBV5-1,ASSLETNTEAF
TRBV19,ASSGPGQPGSYEQY
TRBV7-8,ASSPIPGTGSPLH
TRBV5-1,ASSLIRESDTQY
TRBV28,ASSQPQGYRQY
TRBV2,ASSGSTSSYNEQF
TRBV11-2,ASSLDRGGLVETQY
TRBV11-1,ASALAGANNEQF
TRBV9,ASSPSQITGELF